Shown below are 9 T cell receptor beta chains from a single sample sequenced in a study of vaccination effects on CD4 cells after COVID-19. The antigens of these receptors remain unknown. Antigen-specific CD4+ T cells were first expanded with viral peptide pools by the ViraFEST assay and only then sequenced. CD4+ T cell isolation took place after about 11 days of culture. A PCR test confirmed that the person had SARS-CoV-2 infection between March and December 2020. Sequencing used immunoSEQ multiplex PCR; TCRdb keeps in-frame clones, though not all of them. The sample records over 20,000 clones, 74% being singletons. The source was CD4+ T cells from PBMCs cultured with a peptide pool, collected before COVID-19 vaccination. All receptors come from a human donor who had a prior SARS-CoV-2 infection.

The chain has TRBV11-2 and TRBJ2-1, with D uncertain. V lost 1 base, J lost 8 bases, and 9 bases lay in between. The CDR3 consists of 13 residues. CDR1 and CDR2 from the germline V gene are SGHAT and FQNNGV. CDR3 protein: CASSLVPRDEQFF. The CDR3 region has the DNA TGTGCCAGCAGCTTAGTCCCACGAGATGAGCAGTTCTTC.

The V call is TRBV5-1, the J call TRBJ1-2, with 7 bases that match TRBD1. The CDR3 totals 15 residues. V lost 5 bases, J lost 8 bases, and 15 bases stayed unmatched. CDR1 is SGHRS, CDR2 YFSETQ, per germline. The CDR3 spells CASRIPYRGISGYTF. DNA for the CDR3: TGCGCCAGCAGAATCCCCTACAGGGGTATCTCCGGCTACACCTTC.

Here the CDR3 DNA reads TGTGCCAGCAGTTACTCCCGATTCCAGGGCCTCTCCTACGAGCAGTACTTC. Residues: CASSYSRFQGLSYEQYF. The chain employs TRBV6-2 or TRBV6-3 and TRBJ2-7; D is possibly TRBD1 (5 bases). The length of the CDR3 is 17 residues. V lost 0 bases and J 0 bases, leaving 15 bases between the germline ends. Germline V lookup: CDR1 MNHEY, CDR2 SVGEGT.

The chain links TRBV29-1 to TRBJ2-1; 10 bases map to TRBD2. The CDR3 runs 10 residues. Germline loops: CDR1 SQVTM, CDR2 ANQGSEA. V lost 8 bases to trimming and J lost 10 bases; unmatched junction nucleotides: 2. The CDR3 loop is CSISGREQFF. CDR3 nucleotides: TGCAGCATTAGCGGGAGGGAGCAGTTCTTC.

J is TRBJ2-6 and V is TRBV13; D is unclear. Germline loops: CDR1 PRHDT, CDR2 FYEKMQ (reference sequence). The V end was cut by 4 bases, the J end by 4 bases, with 8 bases between. CDR3 size: 14 residues. This chain's CDR3 is CASSSDYGANVLTF. The CDR3 DNA sequence: TGTGCCAGCAGCTCCGATTACGGGGCCAACGTCCTGACTTTC.

The chain carries TRBV12-5 and TRBJ2-3, with D perhaps TRBD1 (5 bases). Trimming removed 1 base at V and 0 bases at J, with 11 bases between. This CDR3 region has 16 residues. The germline CDR1 and CDR2 sequences are LGHNT and FRNRAP. CDR3 DNA sequence: TGTGCTAGTGGTTTGGGGACACACCTCAGCACAGATACGCAGTATTTT. Protein sequence: CASGLGTHLSTDTQYF.

The chain employs TRBV25-1 and TRBJ2-5; the D gene is possibly TRBD1 (5 bases). V was trimmed by 1 base and J by 3 bases, leaving 18 bases between them. The CDR3 consists of 17 residues. Germline lookup yields CDR1 MGHDK and CDR2 SYGVNS. CDR3 in DNA: TGTGCCAGCAGTGAATTCCAGGGATCCTCCTTTAAAGAGACCCAGTACTTC. This encodes CASSEFQGSSFKETQYF.

The rearrangement uses TRBV7-9 and TRBJ1-6; TRBD1 agrees at 8 bases. With V trimmed by 1 base and J by 7 bases, 3 bases remained unmatched. Germline V CDR1 and CDR2: SEHNR, FQNEAQ (reference sequence). This CDR3 contains 15 residues. The CDR3 here is CASSLETGGNSPLHF. For the CDR3, the DNA is TGTGCCAGCAGCTTAGAAACAGGGGGAAATTCACCCCTCCACTTT.

The sample holds one count of this clone. The J gene is TRBJ2-3, the V gene TRBV24-1; tentatively, D is TRBD1 (6 bases). Germline assignment: CDR1 KGHDR and CDR2 SFDVKD. The CDR3 sequence is 15 residues long. The V and J ends lost 7 bases and 4 bases respectively, with 17 bases between them. The DNA for the CDR3 is TGTGCCACCAGAGAGGGGACACCTGGGCCAGATACGCAGTATTTT. Amino acids: CATREGTPGPDTQYF.